These T cell receptor beta chains were read from a single sample in a study of OX40 agonist ivuxolimab in advanced cancers. Assay used: immunoSEQ multiplex PCR; TCRdb lists only in-frame clones, some missing. The table records around 50,000 clones, 81% of them present only once. The starting material was CD4+ or CD8+ T cells sorted from blood, obtained in a trial of the OX40 agonist ivuxolimab. The receptors shown here come from an adult with an advanced solid tumor such as melanoma, head and neck, liver or kidney cancer. CDR3s include the opening cysteine and the closing phenylalanine or tryptophan. D genes are given only for firm matches. Clone size is not always given. Where it is, it says once, few, many or a class for expanded clones.

V	D	size	J	DNA	CDR3
TRBV9	-	-	TRBJ2-1	TGTGCCAGCAGCGTCGTTCTGGGGGCGGCCTACAATGAGCAGTTCTTC	CASSVVLGAAYNEQFF
TRBV2	TRBD1	once	TRBJ2-7	TGTGCCAGCAGTAAAGACAGGGGGCTCGGCGAGCAGTACTTC	CASSKDRGLGEQYF
TRBV29-1	-	-	TRBJ2-3	TGCAGCGTTGAGGGCGGGGGCACAGATACGCAGTATTTT	CSVEGGGTDTQYF
TRBV2	TRBD2	-	TRBJ2-3	TGTGCCAGCAAGGGACTAGCCCCAGATACGCAGTATTTT	CASKGLAPDTQYF
TRBV27	-	-	TRBJ2-2	TGTGCCAGCAGTTTAAGGGGGACTAAGAACACCGGGGAGCTGTTTTTT	CASSLRGTKNTGELFF
TRBV10-3	-	-	TRBJ1-5	TGTGCCATCAGTGACTCGGGGGGGGAGTATCAGCCCCAGCATTTT	CAISDSGGEYQPQHF
TRBV5-1	-	-	TRBJ1-6	TGCGCCAGCAGCTTATTACAGGGAGATTCACCCCTCCACTTT	CASSLLQGDSPLHF
TRBV12-5	-	-	TRBJ1-6	TGTGCTAGTGGTTTGGTACTTGGGCAGGGGCCTGGACCCCTCCACTTT	CASGLVLGQGPGPLHF
TRBV18	-	-	TRBJ2-2	TGTGCCAGCTCACCACTAGGACGGCTGGATACCGGGGAGCTGTTTTTT	CASSPLGRLDTGELFF
TRBV15	TRBD2	-	TRBJ2-3	TGTGCCACCAGCAGAGGCTTTTATACCGGGACTAGCGGGGTTAAAACAGATACGCAGTATTTT	CATSRGFYTGTSGVKTDTQYF
TRBV4-2	-	few	TRBJ1-5	TGTGCCAGCAGCCAAGAAGGGCGAAAGAATCAGCCCCAGCATTTT	CASSQEGRKNQPQHF
TRBV19	-	-	TRBJ2-2	TGTGCCAGTAGTATGGCAGGGTTCGCGAACACCGGGGAGCTGTTTTTT	CASSMAGFANTGELFF
TRBV6-7	-	-	TRBJ1-6	TGTGCCAGCAGCTACCATGAGGACAGCTCCTATAATTCACCCCTCCACTTT	CASSYHEDSSYNSPLHF
TRBV6-5	-	-	TRBJ2-1	TGTGCCAGCTTATTCGGAGGGTACAATGAGCAGTTCTTC	CASLFGGYNEQFF
TRBV5-1	-	-	TRBJ1-2	TGCGCCAGCAGCTTGATAAGGGGTGATCGTGGCTACACCTTC	CASSLIRGDRGYTF
TRBV5-6	-	few	TRBJ2-7	TGTGCCAGCAGCTTGAGCCTAGCGTCGCGGCAGCAGTACTTC	CASSLSLASRQQYF
TRBV29-1	TRBD2	-	TRBJ2-3	TGCAGCTCATCTAGCGGGGGAACAGATACGCAGTATTTT	CSSSSGGTDTQYF
TRBV9	-	-	TRBJ2-3	TGTGCCAGCAGCGGCTTAGCGGAGTTCACAGATACGCAGTATTTT	CASSGLAEFTDTQYF
TRBV19	-	few	TRBJ1-5	TGTGCCAGTAGTGTCGTCGATCAGCCCCAGCATTTT	CASSVVDQPQHF
TRBV2	-	-	TRBJ2-7	TGTGCCAGCGCCCTAGGGGGGGAGCAGTACTTC	CASALGGEQYF
TRBV18	-	-	TRBJ1-1	TGTGCCAGCTCACCACCTCTCATGGCCGGAGGGACTGAAGCTTTCTTT	CASSPPLMAGGTEAFF
TRBV5-1	-	few	TRBJ2-7	TGCGCCAGCAGCTTGGACAGGAGCGAGCAGTACTTC	CASSLDRSEQYF